The sequence of this T cell receptor (beta chain) was determined in a study of blood T cell repertoires in COVID-19. Study background: Italy, Spain and the United States were the sources of the convalescent and acute COVID-19 samples. PBMCs, B-cell-depleted T cells, or T cells were the source of the cDNA or gDNA that made up the material.

Per the original data handling: From reference gene primer amplification, estimates of nucleated cell counts were derived. Only in-frame clones appear in the TCRdb table, and some are missing; sequencing was by immunoSEQ multiplex PCR. That table supplies the V and J calls and clone size; D and trimming were determined from the DNA. The data hold about 160,000 clones, with around 82% observed a single time. CDR1 and CDR2 (germline): PRHDT, FYEKMQ (reference sequence). V lost 5 bases, J lost 9 bases, and 6 bases stayed unmatched. The CDR3 spans 13 residues. Patients of the Seattle cohort, enrolled during active infection, were followed longitudinally.

This chain connects TRBV13 to TRBJ2-1, with 8 bases fitting TRBD1. What was sequenced was peripheral blood. This TCR derives from a middle-aged woman with COVID-19, enrolled during active disease. This CDR3 is CASSLGQGGEQFF. The CDR3 DNA is TGTGCCAGCAGCCTCGGACAGGGCGGTGAGCAGTTCTTC.